The 28 T cell receptor beta chains below come from one sample, sequenced in a study of blood T cells in healthy people across ages. Then a second PCR, running roughly 7 to 11 cycles, was carried out with a sample-barcoded 5' primer and a J-beta primer mix. TCRdb reprocessed the 5' RACE reads with MiXCR, giving one entry per CDR3 protein. The data show hundreds of thousands of distinct CDR3 sequences, roughly 44% seen once. Material: blood. These receptors all come from a man in his sixties in good health.

The gene calls are TRBV7-9 and TRBJ1-1, with a weak D call TRBD1 (6 bases). V lost 5 bases, J lost 5 bases, and 15 bases lay in between. CDR3 length equals 14 residues. Germline CDR1 SEHNR, CDR2 FQNEAQ (reference sequence). In DNA form, the CDR3 reads TGTGCCAGCAGCCCCGTCACAGGGAGGACTGAAGCTTTCTTT. Residues: CASSPVTGRTEAFF. Combining the CDR3 with reference TRBV7-9 and TRBJ1-1 gives the whole variable domain DTGVSQNPRHKITKRGQNVTFRCDPISEHNRLYWYRQTLGQGPEFLTYFQNEAQLEKSRLLSDRFSAERPKGSFSTLEIQRTEQGDSAMYLCASSPVTGRTEAFFGQGTRLTVV.

V and J are TRBV20-1 and TRBJ2-2; 7 nucleotides line up with TRBD1. Looked up from germline, CDR1 is DFQATT and CDR2 is SNEGSKA (reference sequence). With V trimmed by 4 bases and J by 5 bases, 4 bases remained unmatched. The CDR3 runs 13 residues. The CDR3 coding sequence is TGCAGTGCTACCTTGACAGGGACCGGGGAGCTGTTTTTT. Translated, it gives CSATLTGTGELFF.

CDR3 loop: CASSPGLYNEQYF. The CDR3 nucleotides read TGTGCCAGCAGTCCAGGGTTATACAATGAGCAGTACTTC. The rearrangement joins TRBV27 to TRBJ2-5; tentative D call: TRBD1 (5 bases). Trimming stripped 5 bases from V and 11 bases from J, with 18 bases between. CDR1 and CDR2 from the germline V gene are MNHEY and SMNVEV (reference sequence). This CDR3 has 13 amino acids.

The rearrangement uses TRBV5-1 and TRBJ2-3; no definite D call. This CDR3 has 15 residues. V lost 0 bases to trimming and J lost 2 bases, with 10 bases between them. Germline V gives CDR1 SGHRS, CDR2 YFSETQ. CDR3 bases: TGCGCCAGCAGCTTGGCCATCGATAACACAGATACGCAGTATTTT. The encoded protein is CASSLAIDNTDTQYF.

The genes are TRBV3-1 and TRBJ2-3, with 8 bases identical to TRBD2. This CDR3 has 18 residues. Trimming took 3 bases from V and 2 from J; bases not matched to a gene: 13. CDR1 is LGHDT, CDR2 YNNKEL, per germline (reference sequence). This chain's CDR3 is CASSHLILAEGTTDTQYF. Written as DNA, the CDR3 is TGTGCCAGCAGCCACCTAATACTAGCGGAAGGAACCACAGATACGCAGTATTTT.

The chain links TRBV7-2 to TRBJ1-6; no clear D. V lost 6 bases and J lost 5, with 11 bases in between. This CDR3 spans 14 amino acids. Germline lookup yields CDR1 SGHTA and CDR2 FQGNSA. CDR3: CASRIGRDNSPLHF. As DNA, the CDR3 is TGTGCCAGCAGGATCGGACGGGATAATTCACCCCTCCACTTT.

The J gene is TRBJ1-1, the V gene TRBV7-8, with D hard to call. The CDR3 is 13 residues long. The germline gives CDR1 SGHVS, CDR2 FQNEAQ. Trimming left V 5 bases short and J 0 bases short, with 7 bases between. CDR3 nucleotide sequence: TGTGCCAGCAGCCGAAATCTGAACACTGAAGCTTTCTTT. Translating gives CASSRNLNTEAFF.

The CDR3 spells CASTRDRPSEQYF. In nucleotides, the CDR3 is TGTGCCAGCACGCGGGACAGGCCGTCCGAGCAGTACTTC. V is TRBV28 and J is TRBJ2-4; 8 bases map to TRBD1. The J call is uncertain, as TRBJ2-7 better fits the DNA end. The CDR3 contains 13 residues. Germline lookup yields CDR1 MDHEN and CDR2 SYDVKM.

This clonotype came up a few times. The gene calls are TRBV6-6 and TRBJ2-7, with D possibly matching TRBD1 (6 bases). The germline V gene has CDR1 MNHNY and CDR2 SVGAGI (reference sequence). This CDR3 has 16 amino acids. Trimming took 3 bases from V and 6 from J, leaving 21 bases between them. CDR3 in amino acids: CASSYIPTGSPSEQYF. The CDR3 coding sequence is TGTGCCAGCAGTTATATCCCTACAGGGTCCCCCTCCGAGCAGTACTTC.

The chain is built from TRBV11-2 and TRBJ2-1; D may be TRBD2 (6 bases). This CDR3 has 15 residues. From germline, CDR1 is SGHAT and CDR2 FQNNGV. V was clipped by 1 base and J by 6 bases, with 13 bases between them. CDR3 protein: CASSLGLGVGNEQFF. Written as DNA, the CDR3 is TGTGCCAGCAGCTTAGGACTAGGGGTGGGCAATGAGCAGTTCTTC.

This clonotype was observed a few times. The rearrangement links TRBV7-8 to TRBJ1-4, with D hard to call. This CDR3 region has 14 residues. Looked up from germline, CDR1 is SGHVS and CDR2 is FQNEAQ. Trimming shortened V by 1 base and J by 8 bases, and 11 bases separated the two germline ends. The CDR3 DNA reads as TGTGCCAGCAGCTTAGGGCCTCAAGGGGAAAAACTGTTTTTT. Protein sequence: CASSLGPQGEKLFF.

The chain has TRBV7-2 and TRBJ1-1; D might be TRBD1 (6 bases). The CDR3 is 14 amino acids. Per germline, CDR1 SGHTA and CDR2 FQGNSA. Trimming cost V 5 bases and J 3 bases, with 13 bases left between them. This CDR3 is CASSQQGGHTEAFF. CDR3 nucleotide sequence: TGTGCCAGCAGCCAACAGGGAGGGCACACTGAAGCTTTCTTT.

The chain links TRBV12-3 or TRBV12-4 to TRBJ2-1, with D perhaps given as TRBD1 or TRBD2 (6 bases each). The V gene lost 3 bases and the J gene lost 3 bases, with 27 bases spanning the gap. The CDR3 is 20 amino acids. CDR3 protein: CASSFLGGHRQGTHYNEQFF. In DNA form, the CDR3 reads TGTGCCAGCAGTTTTTTAGGGGGGCACAGGCAAGGGACCCACTACAATGAGCAGTTCTTC.

This chain uses TRBV4-1 with TRBJ2-3; 7 bases line up with TRBD2. This CDR3 contains 16 residues. V was pared by 4 bases and J by 2 bases, with 9 bases of the junction left unmatched. From germline, CDR1 is MGHRA and CDR2 YSYEKL. This CDR3 reads CASSLRTSRATDTQYF. Here the CDR3 DNA reads TGCGCCAGCAGCCTTCGGACTAGTCGGGCCACAGATACGCAGTATTTT.

The chain is built from TRBV20-1 and TRBJ2-5; TRBD2 might be the D (6 bases). Between the trimmed V and J ends, which lost 0 bases and 2 bases, there was a span of 13 bases. The germline gives CDR1 DFQATT, CDR2 SNEGSKA (reference sequence). The CDR3 length is 15 residues. As DNA, the CDR3 is TGCAGTGCTAGAGATGGAGGGGACTCACAAGAGACCCAGTACTTC. Its translation: CSARDGGDSQETQYF.

The chain combines TRBV21-1 with TRBJ2-3; TRBD1 is the table's D call, not checked against the DNA. TRBV21-1 is given as a pseudogene. The CDR3 runs 19 residues. The CDR3 nucleotides read TGTGCCAGCAGCAACCGCGAACGGGGGGGCGATACCCCCCCAGATACGCAGTATTTT. Protein: CASSNRERGGDTPPDTQYF.

CDR3 nucleotide sequence: TGTGCCAGCAGCCGAGGGGACAGGGTCACCTCCGAAAAACTGTTTTTT. Amino acid sequence: CASSRGDRVTSEKLFF. The rearrangement joins TRBV14 to TRBJ1-4; 9 bases agree with TRBD1. The CDR3 has 16 residues. The V gene's germline CDR1 is SGHDN and CDR2 FVKESK. Trimming took 4 bases from V and 8 from J; bases not matched to a gene: 11.

This clonotype was counted a single time. The J gene is TRBJ2-1, the V gene TRBV2; possible D gene TRBD1, 7 bases. This CDR3 region has 16 residues. Per germline, CDR1 SNHLY and CDR2 FYNNEI. Trimming took 1 base from V and 5 from J, leaving 15 bases between them. CDR3 DNA: TGTGCCAGCAGTGAAGGGCGGGACAGCTTTGACAATGAGCAGTTCTTC. Its protein is CASSEGRDSFDNEQFF.

This clonotype was detected only a few times. This chain links TRBV28 with TRBJ2-5; D is unclear. V was clipped by 8 bases and J by 5 bases, with 9 bases between them. Germline CDR1 reads MDHEN; CDR2 reads SYDVKM. The CDR3 consists of 11 residues. CDR3: CASWGFETQYF. CDR3 nucleotide sequence: TGTGCCAGCTGGGGTTTTGAGACCCAGTACTTC.

This clonotype has at least ten counts. The V call is TRBV5-4, the J call TRBJ1-2, with 10 positions matching TRBD1. The CDR3 has 15 residues. V lost 2 bases and J lost 4; bases outside the gene matches: 5. CDR1 SGHNT and CDR2 YYREEE come from the germline V gene (reference sequence). This chain's CDR3 is CASSFRDRGTYGYTF. The CDR3 DNA reads TGTGCCAGCAGCTTCCGGGACAGGGGAACCTATGGCTACACCTTC.

The chain couples TRBV6-5 to TRBJ2-6, with D unresolved. V lost 2 bases, J lost 1 base, and 12 bases lay in between. This CDR3 region has 17 residues. Looked up from germline, CDR1 is MNHEY and CDR2 is SVGAGI. The CDR3 DNA is TGTGCCAGCAGTTACCAACCGACTGGATCTGGGGCCAACGTCCTGACTTTC. It translates to CASSYQPTGSGANVLTF.

J is TRBJ2-7 and V is TRBV7-2; 11 bases match TRBD2. The last part of the DNA fits TRBJ2-5 better; the J call may be wrong. The CDR3 extends over 16 amino acids. Germline values: CDR1 SGHTA, CDR2 FQGNSA. CDR3 nucleotide sequence: TGTGCCAGCAGCCCCTCGGGGCTAGCGGGGGGAGGGACCCAGTACTTC. Protein sequence: CASSPSGLAGGGTQYF.

This clonotype was counted between two and nine times. The chain joins TRBV5-1 to TRBJ2-7, with 9 bases identical to TRBD1. With V trimmed by 0 bases and J by 6 bases, 13 bases remained unmatched. The CDR3 is 17 amino acids. Germline CDR1 is SGHRS and CDR2 is YFSETQ. The CDR3 coding sequence is TGCGCCAGCAGCTTGGGCCCGGGACAGGGAAAGGACGGCGAGCAGTACTTC. This gives the protein CASSLGPGQGKDGEQYF.

The chain uses TRBV7-2 and TRBJ2-5; 8 positions match TRBD1. V shed 0 bases, J shed 5 bases, and the junction held 2 bases outside the gene matches. Germline CDR1 reads SGHTA; CDR2 reads FQGNSA. This CDR3 is 14 amino acids long. CDR3 DNA sequence: TGTGCCAGCAGCTTAGCCGACAGGGGTGAGACCCAGTACTTC. Protein product: CASSLADRGETQYF.

V is TRBV7-9 and J is TRBJ2-2; D gene unclear. The length of the CDR3 is 14 residues. V dropped 5 bases and J dropped 6 bases, with 13 bases sitting between them. Germline-derived CDR1 and CDR2 are SEHNR and FQNEAQ (reference sequence). CDR3 sequence: CASSADSWAGELFF. Here the CDR3 DNA reads TGTGCCAGCAGCGCGGATTCCTGGGCCGGGGAGCTGTTTTTT.

The chain carries TRBV7-3 and TRBJ2-7; unclear D gene. CDR3 size: 14 residues. Trimming pared 5 bases from V and 2 bases from J, leaving 13 bases between. Germline V gene lookup returns CDR1 SGHTA and CDR2 FQGTGA. The CDR3 sequence is CASSVGPTPYEQYF. The CDR3 DNA follows: TGTGCCAGCAGCGTTGGACCGACTCCCTACGAGCAGTACTTC.

Comment on this clonotype: The germline gene is not matched at one end of the junction; a read error may be the cause. The chain combines TRBV20-1 with TRBJ2-1; D unclear. CDR3 length: 15 amino acids. The germline V gene encodes CDR1 DFQATT and CDR2 SNEGSKA (reference sequence). CDR3 sequence: CSARSDMVSYNEQFF. CDR3 nucleotides: TGCAGCGCTAGATCCGACATGGTTTCCTACAATGAGCAGTTCTTC.

This clonotype was seen a few times. The gene calls are TRBV3-1 and TRBJ2-5; weak D call: TRBD2 (5 bases). Per the germline V gene, CDR1 is LGHDT and CDR2 is YNNKEL (reference sequence). CDR3 length equals 13 residues. Trimming cost V 5 bases and J 5 bases, with 12 bases left between them. In nucleotides, the CDR3 is TGTGCCAGCAGCTACACCGAGCGGGAGACCCAGTACTTC. Translating gives CASSYTERETQYF.